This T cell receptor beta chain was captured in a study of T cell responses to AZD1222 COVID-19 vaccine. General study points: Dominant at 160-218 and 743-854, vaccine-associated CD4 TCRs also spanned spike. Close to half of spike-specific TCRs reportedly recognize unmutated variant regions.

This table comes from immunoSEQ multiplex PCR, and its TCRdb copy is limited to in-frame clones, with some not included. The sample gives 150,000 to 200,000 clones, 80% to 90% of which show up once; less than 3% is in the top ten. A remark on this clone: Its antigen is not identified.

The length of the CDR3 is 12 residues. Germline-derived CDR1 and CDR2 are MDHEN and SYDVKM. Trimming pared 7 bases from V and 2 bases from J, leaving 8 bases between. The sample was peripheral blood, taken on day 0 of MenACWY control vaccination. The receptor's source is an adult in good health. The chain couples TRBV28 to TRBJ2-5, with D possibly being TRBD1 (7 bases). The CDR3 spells CASTGGQETQYF. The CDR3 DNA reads TGTGCCAGCACAGGGGGGCAAGAGACCCAGTACTTC.